This T cell receptor beta chain is drawn from a study of cytomegalovirus exposure and HLA in healthy donors. On this clone itself: The germline gene is not matched at one end of the junction; a read error may be the cause.

Sequencing was performed with immunoSEQ multiplex PCR; in TCRdb, only in-frame clones are kept and a portion is missing. The sample consists of tens of thousands of clones, around 93% of them appearing once. Germline V gives CDR1 SGHRS, CDR2 YFSETQ. CDR3 length: 16 amino acids. The chain employs TRBV5-1 and TRBJ2-7, with D possibly TRBD1 on 5 matching bases. This clonotype was sampled from a man between 18 and 29 years old in good health and CMV-seronegative. The sample was PBMCs. The DNA for the CDR3 is TGCGCCAGCAGCTTGGGGCAGGACGGACAAAGAACTCCACCAAACTTC. It encodes CASSLGQDGQRTPPNF.